This T cell receptor beta chain was recorded in a study of cytomegalovirus exposure and HLA in healthy donors. Study conclusions and caveats: The study recorded 150 to 200 TCR beta chains that were cytomegalovirus-associated. Sequencing probably produced one cluster of sequence variants that were highly shared.

For this clone: The antigen is not known. The sample carries other DNA sequences with the same CDR3.

PCR amplification relied on 60 Vbeta primers (plus 13 Jbeta primers). Using immunoSEQ multiplex PCR, the repertoire was profiled, and TCRdb retains in-frame clones only, with some absent. The repertoire consists of some 130,000 clones, with over 50% occurring once and the leading ten covering over 1.5%. Germline V CDR1 and CDR2: SGHTA, FQGNSA. The CDR3 runs to 14 residues. Germline trimming cut 3 bases from V and 2 bases from J; bases unmatched to any gene: 1. The sample comprised PBMCs. The clonotype was recovered from a human donor in good health. The chain carries TRBV7-2 and TRBJ1-1; 9 bases align to TRBD1. The DNA of the CDR3 is TGTGCCAGCAGCTTGGGACAGGGAAACACTGAAGCTTTCTTT. Protein product: CASSLGQGNTEAFF.